This is a list of T cell receptor beta chains from one sample in a study of blood T cell repertoires in COVID-19. Method: immunoSEQ multiplex PCR; TCRdb's copy keeps in-frame clones and lacks some. Here the sample spans 42,000 or so clones, approximately 85% being singletons. Sequencing was carried out using peripheral blood. Receptors originate from a man aged 35 to 55 with active or convalescent COVID-19. Both conserved end residues are part of each CDR3. Each record gives: V gene, clone size, J gene, CDR3 protein. The size field is filled for only some rows; it gives once, few, many or a size class.

V: TRBV4-1; size: .; J: TRBJ1-4; CDR3: CASSLTWTGAEKLFF
V: TRBV6-1; size: .; J: TRBJ1-5; CDR3: CASSEALNSRQPQHF
V: TRBV5-4; size: once; J: TRBJ2-2; CDR3: CASSPGLTNTGELFF
V: TRBV4-3; size: few; J: TRBJ2-7; CDR3: CASSQDTGEQYF
V: TRBV12-3/TRBV12-4; size: .; J: TRBJ1-3; CDR3: CASSSQGNTIYF
V: TRBV4-1; size: many; J: TRBJ1-2; CDR3: CASSQGPMGEGYGYTF
V: TRBV11-3; size: once; J: TRBJ2-3; CDR3: CASSSPGLATDTQYF
V: TRBV24-1; size: once; J: TRBJ1-1; CDR3: CATSAGQGMNTEAFF
V: TRBV10-2; size: once; J: TRBJ2-2; CDR3: CASSPSVSTGELFF
V: TRBV7-9; size: .; J: TRBJ2-7; CDR3: CASSTGQGTGEQYF
V: TRBV27; size: .; J: TRBJ2-7; CDR3: CASSSGVQGPYEQYF
V: TRBV19; size: .; J: TRBJ2-5; CDR3: CASSIAQGRETQYF
V: TRBV28; size: .; J: TRBJ2-1; CDR3: CASRTPGGEQFF
V: TRBV4-3; size: .; J: TRBJ2-5; CDR3: CASSQEWEGSRETQYF
V: TRBV24-1; size: .; J: TRBJ1-5; CDR3: CATSDSVGPNQPQHF
V: TRBV7-9; size: once; J: TRBJ2-2; CDR3: CASSGGANTGELFF
V: TRBV5-1; size: few; J: TRBJ2-1; CDR3: CASTAGWTSGEQFF
V: TRBV6-5; size: .; J: TRBJ1-2; CDR3: CASRSDSFDGYTF